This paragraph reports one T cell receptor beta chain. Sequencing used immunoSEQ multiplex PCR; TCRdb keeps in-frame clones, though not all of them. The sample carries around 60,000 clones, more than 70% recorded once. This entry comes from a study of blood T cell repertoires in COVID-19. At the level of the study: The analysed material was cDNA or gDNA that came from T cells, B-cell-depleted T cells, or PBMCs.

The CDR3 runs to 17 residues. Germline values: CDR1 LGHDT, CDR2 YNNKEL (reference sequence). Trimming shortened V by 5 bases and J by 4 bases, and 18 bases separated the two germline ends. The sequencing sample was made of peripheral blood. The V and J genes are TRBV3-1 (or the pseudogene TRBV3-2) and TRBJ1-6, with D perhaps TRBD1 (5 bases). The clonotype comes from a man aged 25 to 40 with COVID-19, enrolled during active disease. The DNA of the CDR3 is TGTGCCAGCAGCGAAACACAAGGTGGGGGGTATAATTCACCCCTCCACTTT. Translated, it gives CASSETQGGGYNSPLHF.